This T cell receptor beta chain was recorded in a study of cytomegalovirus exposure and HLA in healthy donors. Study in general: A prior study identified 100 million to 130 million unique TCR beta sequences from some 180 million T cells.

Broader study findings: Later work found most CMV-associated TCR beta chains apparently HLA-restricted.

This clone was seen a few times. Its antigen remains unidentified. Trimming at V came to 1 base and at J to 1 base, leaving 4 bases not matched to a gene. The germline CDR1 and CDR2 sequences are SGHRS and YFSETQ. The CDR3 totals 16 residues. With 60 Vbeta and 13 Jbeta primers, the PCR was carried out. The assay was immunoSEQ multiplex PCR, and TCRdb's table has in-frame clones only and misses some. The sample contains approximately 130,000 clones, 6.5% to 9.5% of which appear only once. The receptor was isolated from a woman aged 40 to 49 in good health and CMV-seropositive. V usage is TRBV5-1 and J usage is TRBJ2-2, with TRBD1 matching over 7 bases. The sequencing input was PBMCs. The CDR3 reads CASSLSQGVNTGELFF. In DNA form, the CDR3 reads TGCGCCAGCAGCTTGAGCCAGGGGGTGAACACCGGGGAGCTGTTTTTT.